The present T cell receptor beta chain was sequenced within a study of blood T cell repertoires in COVID-19. Assay used: immunoSEQ multiplex PCR; TCRdb lists only in-frame clones, some missing. The table shows tens of thousands of clones, with roughly 80% occurring only once. Between the trimmed V and J ends, which lost 3 bases and 8 bases, there was a span of 16 bases. Germline CDR1 SEHNR, CDR2 FQNEAQ (reference sequence). This CDR3 has 15 amino acids. Sequencing used peripheral blood. The clonotype originates from a woman aged 55-69 years with acute or convalescent COVID-19. The rearrangement links TRBV7-9 to TRBJ1-4; D remains ambiguous. The CDR3 nucleotides read TGTGCCAGCAGCTTGGGAGGGCGAGAAACCGAAAAACTGTTTTTT. Its protein product is CASSLGGRETEKLFF. Full variable domain (outside the CDR3, taken from reference TRBV7-9 and TRBJ1-4): DTGVSQNPRHKITKRGQNVTFRCDPISEHNRLYWYRQTLGQGPEFLTYFQNEAQLEKSRLLSDRFSAERPKGSFSTLEIQRTEQGDSAMYLCASSLGGRETEKLFFGSGTQLSVL.